These 18 T cell receptor beta chains came from one sample sequenced in a study of control samples from healthy donors and cancer patients. This table comes from immunoSEQ multiplex PCR, and its TCRdb copy is limited to in-frame clones, with some not included. The sample has about 160,000 clones, around 90% seen once. The sequencing input was blood. The receptors were sampled from a man aged 30-40 years in good health.

The gene calls are TRBV4-3 and TRBJ2-2; 7 nucleotides line up with TRBD2. V trimming: 4 bases; J trimming: 0 bases; junction bases outside the gene matches: 8. The CDR3 covers 17 residues. Germline V CDR1 and CDR2: LGHNA, YSLEER. The CDR3 nucleotides are TGCGCCAGCAGCCTCGGACTAGTAGGGGCGAACACCGGGGAGCTGTTTTTT. Its protein is CASSLGLVGANTGELFF.

V is TRBV5-4 and J is TRBJ2-1; D possibly corresponds to TRBD1 (6 bases). Germline CDR1 SGHNT, CDR2 YYREEE (reference sequence). The CDR3 length is 15 residues. Trimming stripped 5 bases from V and 10 bases from J, with 22 bases between. The CDR3 protein is CASSPDSLRFEEQFF. DNA for the CDR3: TGTGCCAGCAGTCCGGACAGTCTTCGGTTCGAGGAGCAGTTCTTC.

V is TRBV2 and J is TRBJ2-1; D might be TRBD2 (7 bases). The CDR3 extends over 15 amino acids. The V and J ends lost 8 bases and 9 bases respectively, with 23 bases between them. Germline CDR1 SNHLY, CDR2 FYNNEI. CDR3: CASDLVGGGNGEQFF. CDR3 sequence (DNA): TGTGCCAGCGACCTAGTAGGGGGGGGCAACGGTGAGCAGTTCTTC.

The chain couples TRBV6-2 or TRBV6-3 to TRBJ1-1; D is unresolved. The CDR3 contains 13 residues. The V gene's germline CDR1 is MNHEY and CDR2 SVGEGT. V gave up 0 bases and J gave up 1 base, with 3 bases separating them. The chain's CDR3 is CASSYSKNTEAFF. CDR3 nucleotides: TGTGCCAGCAGTTACTCGAAGAACACTGAAGCTTTCTTT.

The chain employs TRBV27 and TRBJ2-7, with D possibly TRBD2 on 6 matching bases. The germline V and J ends were trimmed by 8 bases and 2 bases, with 16 bases remaining between them. Germline V gene data show CDR1 as MNHEY and CDR2 as SMNVEV (reference sequence). The CDR3 contains 14 residues. CDR3: CASRGTSTPYEQYF. The CDR3 DNA reads as TGTGCCAGCCGCGGGACTTCGACCCCCTACGAGCAGTACTTC.

The chain carries TRBV6-1 and TRBJ1-1; possibly TRBD1 for D (5 bases). The CDR3 sequence is 13 residues long. Trimming took off 3 bases at V and 4 bases at J, with 9 bases between the two ends. Germline V lookup: CDR1 MNHNS, CDR2 SASEGT. CDR3 sequence: CASSEWGGTEAFF. The CDR3 DNA is TGTGCCAGCAGTGAGTGGGGGGGCACTGAAGCTTTCTTT.

The chain combines TRBV28 with TRBJ2-2, with 10 bases fitting TRBD2. In germline, CDR1 is MDHEN, CDR2 SYDVKM. The CDR3 spans 18 residues. With V trimmed by 2 bases and J by 0 bases, 6 bases remained unmatched. The CDR3 sequence: CASSLAPGLAPNTGELFF. CDR3 DNA: TGTGCCAGCAGTTTAGCTCCGGGACTAGCGCCGAACACCGGGGAGCTGTTTTTT.

V and J are TRBV18 and TRBJ1-2; D possibly corresponds to TRBD1 (5 bases). Germline V lookup: CDR1 KGHSH, CDR2 LQKENI. The CDR3 is made up of 16 amino acids. V lost 3 bases to trimming and J lost 2 bases, with 16 bases between them. DNA for the CDR3: TGTGCCAGCTCACCCTCTACTGGGGCGACCAACTATGGCTACACCTTC. Translation gives CASSPSTGATNYGYTF.

CDR3 protein: CASSQSTWNNQPQHF. CDR3 nucleotide sequence: TGCGCCAGCAGCCAGTCAACTTGGAACAATCAGCCCCAGCATTTT. This rearrangement joins TRBV4-1 to TRBJ1-5; D gene unclear. CDR3 length equals 15 residues. Trimming shortened V by 3 bases and J by 3 bases, and 12 bases separated the two germline ends. Germline V lookup: CDR1 MGHRA, CDR2 YSYEKL.

This clone appeared a single time. The DNA of the CDR3 is TGTGCCAGCAGCTTAGCCGTCAGCCGGTTGGAAGGCTACACCTTC. This sequence encodes CASSLAVSRLEGYTF. The chain couples TRBV7-9 to TRBJ1-2; D ambiguous. This CDR3 is built from 15 residues. V was cut by 0 bases and J by 8 bases, with 16 bases left in between. Germline V CDR1 and CDR2: SEHNR, FQNEAQ (reference sequence).

Worth noting for this clone: One base away lies a much larger clone, so this may be a sequencing read error. This chain joins TRBV19 and TRBJ1-5, with TRBD1 matching over 9 bases. The germline CDR1 and CDR2 sequences are LNHDA and SQIVND (reference sequence). V shed 7 bases and J 4 bases; nucleotides not matched to a gene: 2. This CDR3 contains 13 residues. The CDR3 DNA follows: TGTGCCAGTACGGACAGGGGAAATCAGCCCCAGCATTTT. Protein product: CASTDRGNQPQHF.

The chain is built from TRBV6-2 or TRBV6-3 and TRBJ2-7, with 12 bases that match TRBD2. Germline V gene sequence: CDR1 MNHEY, CDR2 SVGEGT. With V trimmed by 5 bases and J by 0 bases, 5 bases remained unmatched. The CDR3 length is 16 residues. CDR3 in DNA: TGTGCCAGCAGTCGTCTGGGACTAGCGGGCTCCTACGAGCAGTACTTC. Its protein is CASSRLGLAGSYEQYF.

The chain employs TRBV28 and TRBJ1-1; D remains ambiguous. CDR1 is MDHEN, CDR2 SYDVKM, per germline. V shed 7 bases and J shed 5 bases, with 8 bases lying between them. The CDR3 runs to 11 residues. In DNA form, the CDR3 reads TGTGCCAGCACCGTTGGGACTGAAGCTTTCTTT. Translation: CASTVGTEAFF.

The chain joins TRBV4-2 to TRBJ2-3; possibly TRBD2 for D (6 bases). Germline loops: CDR1 LGHNA, CDR2 YNFKEQ. V was shortened by 4 bases and J by 1 base, with 18 bases between the two germline ends. The CDR3 is 17 amino acids. In DNA form, the CDR3 reads TGTGCCAGCAGCCCGACGGCGGGCGGGGCGGGCACAGATACGCAGTATTTT. Its translation: CASSPTAGGAGTDTQYF.

This clone was counted a single time. The chain couples TRBV19 to TRBJ2-7; D is possibly TRBD2 (5 bases). CDR1 and CDR2 (germline): LNHDA, SQIVND (reference sequence). The CDR3 spans 14 residues. The ends were cut back, 7 bases at V and 1 base at J, with 14 bases in the middle. The CDR3 nucleotides read TGTGCCAGTAATACGGGCGGGCCTTCCTACGAGCAGTACTTC. It specifies CASNTGGPSYEQYF.

The chain links TRBV18 to TRBJ1-1, with TRBD1 matching over 8 bases. With V trimmed by 6 bases and J by 1 base, 4 bases remained unmatched. Germline CDR1 and CDR2: KGHSH and LQKENI. CDR3 size: 14 residues. The CDR3 protein is CASSPGQANTEAFF. The CDR3 DNA follows: TGTGCCAGCTCGCCGGGACAGGCGAACACTGAAGCTTTCTTT.

V and J are TRBV11-3 and TRBJ2-1, with 8 bases identical to TRBD2. This CDR3 contains 14 residues. Trimming cost V 4 bases and J 8 bases; bases outside gene matches: 7. The germline CDR1 and CDR2 sequences are SGHNT and YENEEA. Here the CDR3 reads CASSSGLAGDEQFF. As DNA, the CDR3 is TGTGCCAGCAGCTCAGGACTAGCTGGGGATGAGCAGTTCTTC.

The V gene is TRBV28, the J gene TRBJ1-5; D uncertain. There are 15 residues in the CDR3. CDR1 is MDHEN and CDR2 is SYDVKM in the germline V gene. Trimming removed 6 bases from V and 2 bases from J, with 14 bases in between. CDR3 DNA sequence: TGTGCCAGCAGCCCCCCAAGGCAGGGCAATCAGCCCCAGCATTTT. Translating it yields CASSPPRQGNQPQHF.